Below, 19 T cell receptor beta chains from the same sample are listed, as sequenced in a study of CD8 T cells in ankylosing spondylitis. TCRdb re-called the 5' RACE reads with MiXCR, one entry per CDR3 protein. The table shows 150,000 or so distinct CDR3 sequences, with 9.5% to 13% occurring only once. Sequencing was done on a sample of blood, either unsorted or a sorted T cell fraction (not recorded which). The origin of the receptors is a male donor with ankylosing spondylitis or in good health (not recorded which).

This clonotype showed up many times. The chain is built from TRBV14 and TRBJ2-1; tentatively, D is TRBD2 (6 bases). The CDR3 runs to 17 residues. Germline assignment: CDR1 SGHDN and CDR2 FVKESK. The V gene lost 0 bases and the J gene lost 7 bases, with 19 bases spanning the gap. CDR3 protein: CASSQDPLAEIGNEQFF. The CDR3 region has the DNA TGTGCCAGCAGCCAAGACCCACTAGCCGAAATTGGGAATGAGCAGTTCTTC.

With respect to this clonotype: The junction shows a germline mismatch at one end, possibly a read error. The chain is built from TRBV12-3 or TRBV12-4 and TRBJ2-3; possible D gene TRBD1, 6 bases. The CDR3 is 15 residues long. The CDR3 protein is CASSLGRGGTDMQYF. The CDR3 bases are TGTGCCAGCAGCCTGGGCAGGGGTGGCACAGATATGCAGTATTTT.

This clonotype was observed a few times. This chain's CDR3 is CASSLDGPGNQPQHF. The CDR3, as DNA: TGTGCCAGCAGCTTAGATGGGCCGGGCAATCAGCCCCAGCATTTT. This chain connects TRBV7-2 to TRBJ1-5; D not certain. The V gene lost 1 base and the J gene lost 2 bases, with 9 bases spanning the gap. The CDR3 covers 15 residues. CDR1 is SGHTA, CDR2 FQGNSA, per germline.

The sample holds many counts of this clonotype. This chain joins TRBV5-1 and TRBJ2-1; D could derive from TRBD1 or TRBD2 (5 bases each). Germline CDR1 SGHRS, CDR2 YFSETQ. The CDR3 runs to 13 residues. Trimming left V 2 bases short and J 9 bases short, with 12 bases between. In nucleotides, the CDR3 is TGCGCCAGCAGCTTCTGGGGGAGTAGTGAGCAGTTCTTC. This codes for CASSFWGSSEQFF.

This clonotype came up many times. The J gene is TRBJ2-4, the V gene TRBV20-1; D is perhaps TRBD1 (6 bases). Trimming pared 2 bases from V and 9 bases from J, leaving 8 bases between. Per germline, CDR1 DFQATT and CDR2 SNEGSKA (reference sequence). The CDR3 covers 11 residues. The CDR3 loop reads CSARPRGIQYF. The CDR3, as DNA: TGCAGTGCTAGACCCAGGGGCATTCAGTACTTC.

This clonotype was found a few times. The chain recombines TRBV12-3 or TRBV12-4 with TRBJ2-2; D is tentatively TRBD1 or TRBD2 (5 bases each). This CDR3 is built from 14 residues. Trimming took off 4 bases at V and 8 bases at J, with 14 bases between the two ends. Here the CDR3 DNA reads TGTGCCAGCAGTTCCAACCGCTGGGGGGGGGAGCTGTTTTTT. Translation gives CASSSNRWGGELFF.

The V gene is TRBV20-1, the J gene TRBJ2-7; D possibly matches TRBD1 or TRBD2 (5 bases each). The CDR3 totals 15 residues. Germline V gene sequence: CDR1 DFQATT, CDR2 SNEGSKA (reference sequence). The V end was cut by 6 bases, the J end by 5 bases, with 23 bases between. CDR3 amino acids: CSATGGSKQTNEQYF. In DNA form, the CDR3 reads TGCAGTGCCACTGGGGGTAGCAAACAAACTAACGAGCAGTACTTC.

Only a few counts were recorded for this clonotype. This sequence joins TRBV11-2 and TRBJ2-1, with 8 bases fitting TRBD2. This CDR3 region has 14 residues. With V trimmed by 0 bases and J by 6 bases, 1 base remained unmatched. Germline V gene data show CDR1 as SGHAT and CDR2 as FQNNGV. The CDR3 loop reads CASSLDGGANEQFF. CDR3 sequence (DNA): TGTGCCAGCAGCTTAGACGGGGGGGCCAATGAGCAGTTCTTC.

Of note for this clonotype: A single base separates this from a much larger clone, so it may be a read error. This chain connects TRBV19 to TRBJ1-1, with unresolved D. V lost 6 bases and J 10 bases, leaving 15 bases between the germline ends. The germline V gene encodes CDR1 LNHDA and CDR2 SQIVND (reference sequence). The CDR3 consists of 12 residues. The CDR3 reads CASSTVARRAFF. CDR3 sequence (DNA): TGTGCCAGTAGCACAGTAGCCCGGAGAGCTTTCTTT.

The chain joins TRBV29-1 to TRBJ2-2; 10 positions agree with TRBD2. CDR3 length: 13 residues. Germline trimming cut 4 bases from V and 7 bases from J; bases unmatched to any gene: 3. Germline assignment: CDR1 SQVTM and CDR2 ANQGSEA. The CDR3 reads CSVGTSGNGELFF. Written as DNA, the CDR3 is TGCAGCGTTGGGACTAGCGGAAACGGGGAGCTGTTTTTT.

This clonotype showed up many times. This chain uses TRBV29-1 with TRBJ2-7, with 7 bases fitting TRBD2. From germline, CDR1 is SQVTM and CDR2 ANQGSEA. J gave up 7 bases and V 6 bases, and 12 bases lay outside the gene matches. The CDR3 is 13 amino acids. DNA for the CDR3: TGCAGCGTCGAGCCGCCGGGAGGTATGGAGCAGTACTTC. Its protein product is CSVEPPGGMEQYF.

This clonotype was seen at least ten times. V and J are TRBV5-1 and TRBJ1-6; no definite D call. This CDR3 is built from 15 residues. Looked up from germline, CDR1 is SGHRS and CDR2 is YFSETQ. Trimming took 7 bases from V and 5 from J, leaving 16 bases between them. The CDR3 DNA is TGCGCCAGCGCAGACCCAGGAAGGGATAATTCACCCCTCCACTTT. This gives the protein CASADPGRDNSPLHF.

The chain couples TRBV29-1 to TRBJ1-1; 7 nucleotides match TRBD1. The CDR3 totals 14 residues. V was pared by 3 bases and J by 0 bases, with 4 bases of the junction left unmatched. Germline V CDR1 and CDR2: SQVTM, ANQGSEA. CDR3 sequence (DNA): TGCAGCGTTGATCAGGGGGGGATGAACACTGAAGCTTTCTTT. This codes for CSVDQGGMNTEAFF.

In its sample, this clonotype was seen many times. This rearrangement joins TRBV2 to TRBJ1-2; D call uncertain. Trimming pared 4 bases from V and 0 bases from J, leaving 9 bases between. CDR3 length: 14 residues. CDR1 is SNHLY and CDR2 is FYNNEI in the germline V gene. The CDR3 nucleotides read TGTGCCAGCAGTGTGGGGTCACCTAACTATGGCTACACCTTC. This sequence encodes CASSVGSPNYGYTF.

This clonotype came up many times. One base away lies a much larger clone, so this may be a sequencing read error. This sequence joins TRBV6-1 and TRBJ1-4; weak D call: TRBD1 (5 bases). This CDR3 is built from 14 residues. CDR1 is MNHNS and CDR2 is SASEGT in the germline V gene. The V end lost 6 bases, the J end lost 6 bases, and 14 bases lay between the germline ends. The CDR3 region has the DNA TGTGCCAGCAGGCAGTGGCAGGGACATGAAAAACTGTTTTTT. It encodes CASRQWQGHEKLFF.

In DNA form, the CDR3 reads TGCAGCTCCGGGGACAGGGGGCGAGGGGGTAGCACAGATACGCAGTATTTT. Its protein product is CSSGDRGRGGSTDTQYF. The J gene is TRBJ2-3, the V gene TRBV29-1, with 12 bases lining up with TRBD1. The trim removed 8 bases at V and 0 bases at J, leaving 12 bases unmatched. Germline CDR1 is SQVTM and CDR2 is ANQGSEA. The CDR3 sequence is 17 residues long.

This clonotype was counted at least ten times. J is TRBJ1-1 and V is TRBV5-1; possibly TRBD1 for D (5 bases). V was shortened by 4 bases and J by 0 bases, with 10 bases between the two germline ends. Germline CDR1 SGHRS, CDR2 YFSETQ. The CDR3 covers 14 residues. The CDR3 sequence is CASSVQGVNTEAFF. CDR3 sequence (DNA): TGCGCCAGCAGCGTGCAGGGTGTGAACACTGAAGCTTTCTTT. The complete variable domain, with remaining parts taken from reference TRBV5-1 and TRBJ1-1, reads KAGVTQTPRYLIKTRGQQVTLSCSPISGHRSVSWYQQTPGQGLQFLFEYFSETQRNKGNFPGRFSGRQFSNSRSEMNVSTLELGDSALYLCASSVQGVNTEAFFGQGTRLTVV.

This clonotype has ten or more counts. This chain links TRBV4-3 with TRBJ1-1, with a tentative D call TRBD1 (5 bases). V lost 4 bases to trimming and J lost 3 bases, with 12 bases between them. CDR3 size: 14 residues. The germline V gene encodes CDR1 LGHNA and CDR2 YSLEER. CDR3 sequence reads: CASSPQGLYTEAFF. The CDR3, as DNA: TGCGCCAGCAGCCCGCAGGGTTTGTACACTGAAGCTTTCTTT.

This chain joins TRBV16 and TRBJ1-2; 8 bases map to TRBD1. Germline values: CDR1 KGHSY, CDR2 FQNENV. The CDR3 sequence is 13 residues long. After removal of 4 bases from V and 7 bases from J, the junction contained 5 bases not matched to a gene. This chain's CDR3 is CASSPSDRAGYTF. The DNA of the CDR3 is TGTGCCAGCAGCCCCTCGGACAGGGCTGGCTACACCTTC.